This T cell receptor (beta chain) was captured in a study of T cells after yellow fever vaccination. Overall study findings and caveats: The booster response re-showed most primary clones: around 95% CD4, roughly 91% CD8. Shared CD4/CD8 clonotypes were a small share, likely from convergent recombination.

Germline V CDR1 and CDR2: DFQATT, SNEGSKA (reference sequence). The trim removed 6 bases at V and 4 bases at J, leaving 10 bases unmatched. This CDR3 comprises 14 residues. TCRdb re-derived calls from the 5' RACE reads in MiXCR, one entry per CDR3 protein. Of approximately 610,000 distinct CDR3 sequences listed, about a sixth were seen once; the top ten hold around 16%. This clonotype has only a few counts. Its cognate antigen is unknown. J is TRBJ1-2 and V is TRBV20-1, with 8 nucleotides matching TRBD1. The TCR originated in a man aged 18 to 29 who received the YFV17D yellow fever vaccine. The sample in question was PBMCs, obtained 5 days after the first yellow fever vaccination. CDR3 in amino acids: CSARRTGYSYGYTF. The CDR3 DNA follows: TGCAGTGCCCGACGGACAGGGTATAGCTATGGCTACACCTTC.